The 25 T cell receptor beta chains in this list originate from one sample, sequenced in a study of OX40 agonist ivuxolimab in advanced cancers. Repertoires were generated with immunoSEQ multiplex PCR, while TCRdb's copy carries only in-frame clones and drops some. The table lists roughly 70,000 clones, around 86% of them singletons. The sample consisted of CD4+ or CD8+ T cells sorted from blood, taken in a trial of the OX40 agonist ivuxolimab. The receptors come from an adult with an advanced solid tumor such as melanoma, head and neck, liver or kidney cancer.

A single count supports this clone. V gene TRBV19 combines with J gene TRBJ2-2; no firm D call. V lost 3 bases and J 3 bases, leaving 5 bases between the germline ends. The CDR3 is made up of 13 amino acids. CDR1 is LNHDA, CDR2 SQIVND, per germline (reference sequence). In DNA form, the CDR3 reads TGTGCCAGTAGTATTGAGTACACCGGGGAGCTGTTTTTT. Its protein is CASSIEYTGELFF.

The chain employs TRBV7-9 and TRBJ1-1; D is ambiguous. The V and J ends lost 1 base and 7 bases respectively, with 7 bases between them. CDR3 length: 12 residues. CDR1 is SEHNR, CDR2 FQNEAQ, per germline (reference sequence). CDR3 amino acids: CASSLEYLEAFF. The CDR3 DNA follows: TGTGCCAGCAGCTTAGAGTATCTTGAAGCTTTCTTT. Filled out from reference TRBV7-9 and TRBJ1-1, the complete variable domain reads DTGVSQNPRHKITKRGQNVTFRCDPISEHNRLYWYRQTLGQGPEFLTYFQNEAQLEKSRLLSDRFSAERPKGSFSTLEIQRTEQGDSAMYLCASSLEYLEAFFGQGTRLTVV.

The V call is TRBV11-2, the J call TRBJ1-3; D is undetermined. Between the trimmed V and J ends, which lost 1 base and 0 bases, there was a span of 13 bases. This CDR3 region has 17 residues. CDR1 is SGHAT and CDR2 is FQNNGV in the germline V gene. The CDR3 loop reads CASSLGPGWSSGNTIYF. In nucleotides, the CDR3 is TGTGCCAGCAGCTTAGGGCCAGGCTGGAGCTCTGGAAACACCATATATTTT.

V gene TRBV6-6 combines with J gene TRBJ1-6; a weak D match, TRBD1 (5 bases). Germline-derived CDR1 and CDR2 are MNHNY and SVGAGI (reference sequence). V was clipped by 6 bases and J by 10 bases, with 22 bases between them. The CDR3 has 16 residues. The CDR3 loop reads CASSQAPGPPGSPLHF. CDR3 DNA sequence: TGTGCCAGCAGCCAAGCCCCGGGACCCCCGGGATCACCCCTCCACTTT.

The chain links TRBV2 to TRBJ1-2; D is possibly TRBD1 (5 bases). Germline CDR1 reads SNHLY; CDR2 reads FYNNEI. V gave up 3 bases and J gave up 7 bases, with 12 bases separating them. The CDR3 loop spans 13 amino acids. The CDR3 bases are TGTGCCAGCAGTGAGATTGGGGCGGGTGGCTACACCTTC. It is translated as CASSEIGAGGYTF.

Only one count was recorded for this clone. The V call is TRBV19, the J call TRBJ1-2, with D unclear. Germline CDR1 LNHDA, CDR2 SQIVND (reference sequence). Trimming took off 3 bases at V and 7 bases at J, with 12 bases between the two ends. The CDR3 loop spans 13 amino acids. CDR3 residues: CASSIGRAGGYTF. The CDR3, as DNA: TGTGCCAGTAGTATTGGTAGGGCCGGTGGCTACACCTTC. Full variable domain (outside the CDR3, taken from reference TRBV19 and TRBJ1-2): DGGITQSPKYLFRKEGQNVTLSCEQNLNHDAMYWYRQDPGQGLRLIYYSQIVNDFQKGDIAEGYSVSREKKESFPLTVTSAQKNPTAFYLCASSIGRAGGYTFGSGTRLTVV.

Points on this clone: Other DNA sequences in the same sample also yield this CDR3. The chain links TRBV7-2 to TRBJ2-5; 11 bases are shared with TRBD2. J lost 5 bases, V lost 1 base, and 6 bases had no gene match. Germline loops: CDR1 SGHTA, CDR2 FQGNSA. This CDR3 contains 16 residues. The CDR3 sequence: CASSLGLAGGRETQYF. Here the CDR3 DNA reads TGTGCCAGCAGCTTAGGGCTAGCGGGGGGTCGGGAGACCCAGTACTTC.

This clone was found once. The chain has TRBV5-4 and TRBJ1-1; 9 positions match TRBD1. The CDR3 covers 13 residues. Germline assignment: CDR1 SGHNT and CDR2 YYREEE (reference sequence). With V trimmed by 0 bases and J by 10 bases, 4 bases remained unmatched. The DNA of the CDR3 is TGTGCCAGCAGCTTGGGGGGGACAGGGAGAGCTTTCTTT. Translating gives CASSLGGTGRAFF.

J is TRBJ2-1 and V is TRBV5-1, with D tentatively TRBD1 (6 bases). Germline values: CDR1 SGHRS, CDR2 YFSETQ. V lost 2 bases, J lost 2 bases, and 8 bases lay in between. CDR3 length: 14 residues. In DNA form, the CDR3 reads TGCGCCAGCAGCTTACAGGGTACCTACAATGAGCAGTTCTTC. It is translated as CASSLQGTYNEQFF.

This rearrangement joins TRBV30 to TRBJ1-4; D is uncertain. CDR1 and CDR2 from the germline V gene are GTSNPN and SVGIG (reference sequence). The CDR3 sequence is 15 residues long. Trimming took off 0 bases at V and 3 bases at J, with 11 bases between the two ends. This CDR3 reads CAWSVVGWANEKLFF. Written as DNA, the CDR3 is TGTGCCTGGAGTGTAGTCGGGTGGGCTAATGAAAAACTGTTTTTT.

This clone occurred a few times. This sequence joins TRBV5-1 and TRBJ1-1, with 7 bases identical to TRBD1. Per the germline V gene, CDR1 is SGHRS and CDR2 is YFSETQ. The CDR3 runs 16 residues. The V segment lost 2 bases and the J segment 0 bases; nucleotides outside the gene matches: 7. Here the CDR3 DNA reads TGCGCCAGCAGCTTCGGGACAGCCGACATGAACACTGAAGCTTTCTTT. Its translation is CASSFGTADMNTEAFF.

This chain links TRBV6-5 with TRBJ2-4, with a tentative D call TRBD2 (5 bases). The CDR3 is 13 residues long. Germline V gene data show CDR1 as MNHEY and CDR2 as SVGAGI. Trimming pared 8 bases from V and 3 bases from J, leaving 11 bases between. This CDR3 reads CASLSGDKNIQYF. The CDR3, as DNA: TGTGCCAGCCTTTCCGGGGACAAAAACATTCAGTACTTC.

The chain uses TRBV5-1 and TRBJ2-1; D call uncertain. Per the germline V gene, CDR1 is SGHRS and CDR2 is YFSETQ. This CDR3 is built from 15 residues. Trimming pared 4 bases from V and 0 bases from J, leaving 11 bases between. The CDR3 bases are TGCGCCAGCAGCGAGCCAGCCAGCTCCTACAATGAGCAGTTCTTC. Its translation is CASSEPASSYNEQFF.

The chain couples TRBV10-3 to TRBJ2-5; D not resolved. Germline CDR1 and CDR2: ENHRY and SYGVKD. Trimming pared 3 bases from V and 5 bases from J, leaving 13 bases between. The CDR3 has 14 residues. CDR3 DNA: TGTGCCATCAGTGACCGGGCCCAAAGGGAGACCCAGTACTTC. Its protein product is CAISDRAQRETQYF.

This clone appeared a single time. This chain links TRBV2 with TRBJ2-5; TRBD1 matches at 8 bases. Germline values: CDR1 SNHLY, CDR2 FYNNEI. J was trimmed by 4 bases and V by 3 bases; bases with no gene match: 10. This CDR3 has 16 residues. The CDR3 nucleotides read TGTGCCAGCAGTGACGGACAGGGTGGTTTCCTAGAGACCCAGTACTTC. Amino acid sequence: CASSDGQGGFLETQYF. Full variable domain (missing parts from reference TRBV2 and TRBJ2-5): EPEVTQTPSHQVTQMGQEVILRCVPISNHLYFYWYRQILGQKVEFLVSFYNNEISEKSEIFDDQFSVERPDGSNFTLKIRSTKLEDSAMYFCASSDGQGGFLETQYFGPGTRLLVL.

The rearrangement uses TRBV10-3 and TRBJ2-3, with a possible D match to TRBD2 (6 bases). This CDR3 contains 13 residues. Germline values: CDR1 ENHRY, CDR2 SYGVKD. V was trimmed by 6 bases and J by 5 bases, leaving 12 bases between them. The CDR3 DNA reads TGTGCCATCAGAGGTGGGCGGGGAGATACGCAGTATTTT. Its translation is CAIRGGRGDTQYF.

The CDR3: CASSPRPDRGRNEQFF. The CDR3 region has the DNA TGTGCCAGCAGCCCCCGACCGGACAGGGGGAGGAATGAGCAGTTCTTC. The rearrangement uses TRBV9 and TRBJ2-1; 10 nucleotides agree with TRBD1. Germline V gene lookup returns CDR1 SGDLS and CDR2 YYNGEE. This CDR3 is built from 16 residues. V was pared by 4 bases and J by 7 bases, with 11 bases of the junction left unmatched.

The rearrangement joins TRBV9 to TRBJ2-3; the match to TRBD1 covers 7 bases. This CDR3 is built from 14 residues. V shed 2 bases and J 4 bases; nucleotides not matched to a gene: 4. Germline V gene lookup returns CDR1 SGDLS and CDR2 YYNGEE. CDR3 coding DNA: TGTGCCAGCAGCGTTACAGGGGCCGCAGATACGCAGTATTTT. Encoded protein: CASSVTGAADTQYF. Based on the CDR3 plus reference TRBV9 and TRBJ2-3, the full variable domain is DSGVTQTPKHLITATGQRVTLRCSPRSGDLSVYWYQQSLDQGLQFLIQYYNGEERAKGNILERFSAQQFPDLHSELNLSSLELGDSALYFCASSVTGAADTQYFGPGTRLTVL.

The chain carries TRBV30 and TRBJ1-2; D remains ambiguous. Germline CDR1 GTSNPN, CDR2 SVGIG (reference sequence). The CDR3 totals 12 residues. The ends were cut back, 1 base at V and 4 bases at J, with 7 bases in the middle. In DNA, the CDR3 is TGTGCCTGGAGTGACGTAGGCTATGGCTACACCTTC. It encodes CAWSDVGYGYTF.

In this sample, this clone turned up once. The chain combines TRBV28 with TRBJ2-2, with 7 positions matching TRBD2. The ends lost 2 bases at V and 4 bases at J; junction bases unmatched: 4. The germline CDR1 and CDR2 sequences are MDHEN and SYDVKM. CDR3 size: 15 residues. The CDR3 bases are TGTGCCAGCAGTTTAGGCGGGAGAGGCACCGGGGAGCTGTTTTTT. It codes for CASSLGGRGTGELFF. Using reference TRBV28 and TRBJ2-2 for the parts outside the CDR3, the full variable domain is DVKVTQSSRYLVKRTGEKVFLECVQDMDHENMFWYRQDPGLGLRLIYFSYDVKMKEKGDIPEGYSVSREKKERFSLILESASTNQTSMYLCASSLGGRGTGELFFGEGSRLTVL.

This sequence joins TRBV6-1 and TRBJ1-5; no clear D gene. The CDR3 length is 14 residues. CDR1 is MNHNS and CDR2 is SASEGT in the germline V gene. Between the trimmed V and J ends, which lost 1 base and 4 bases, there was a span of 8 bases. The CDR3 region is CASSEGRKNQPQHF. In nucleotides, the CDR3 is TGTGCCAGCAGTGAAGGGCGGAAGAATCAGCCCCAGCATTTT.

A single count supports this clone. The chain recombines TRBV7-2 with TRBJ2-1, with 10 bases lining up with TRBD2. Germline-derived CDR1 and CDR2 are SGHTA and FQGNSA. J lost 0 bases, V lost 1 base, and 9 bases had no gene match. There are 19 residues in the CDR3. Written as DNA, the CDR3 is TGTGCCAGCAGCTTAGAAAGATGGGCTAGCGGGGGCTCCTACAATGAGCAGTTCTTC. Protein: CASSLERWASGGSYNEQFF.

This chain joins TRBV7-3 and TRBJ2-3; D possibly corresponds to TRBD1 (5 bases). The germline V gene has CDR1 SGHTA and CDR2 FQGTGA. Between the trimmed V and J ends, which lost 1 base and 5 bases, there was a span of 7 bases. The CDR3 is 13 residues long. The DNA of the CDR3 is TGTGCCAGCAGCTTAAGTAGGGGAGATACGCAGTATTTT. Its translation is CASSLSRGDTQYF. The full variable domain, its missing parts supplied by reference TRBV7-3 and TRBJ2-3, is GAGVSQTPSNKVTEKGKYVELRCDPISGHTALYWYRQSLGQGPEFLIYFQGTGAADDSGLPNDRFFAVRPEGSVSTLKIQRTERGDSAVYLCASSLSRGDTQYFGPGTRLTVL.

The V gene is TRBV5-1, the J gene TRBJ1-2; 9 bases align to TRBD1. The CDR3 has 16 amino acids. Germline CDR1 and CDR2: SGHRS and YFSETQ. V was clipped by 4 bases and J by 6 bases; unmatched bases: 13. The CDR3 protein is CASSKYVDRGGDGYTF. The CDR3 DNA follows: TGCGCCAGCAGCAAGTACGTGGACAGGGGAGGTGATGGCTACACCTTC.

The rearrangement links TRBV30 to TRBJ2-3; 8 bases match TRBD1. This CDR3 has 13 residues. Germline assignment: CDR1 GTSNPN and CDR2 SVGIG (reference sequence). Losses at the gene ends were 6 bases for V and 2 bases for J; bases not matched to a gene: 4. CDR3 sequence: CACGQGNTDTQYF. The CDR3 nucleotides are TGTGCCTGCGGACAGGGAAACACAGATACGCAGTATTTT.